This T cell receptor (beta chain) was obtained from a study of response to subunit inactivated influenza vaccine. This clonotype was recorded a few times. Its target is not known. TCRdb analysed the RT-PCR reads with MiXCR anew, one entry per CDR3 protein. The sample holds 650,000 to 800,000 distinct CDR3 sequences, less than 20% seen once. Study-wide findings and caveats: Seasonal influenza vaccination, on each occasion, was suggested by the authors to recruit few new T cells.

This specimen consisted of PBMCs from blood, obtained approximately 5 days after vaccination. The receptor's source is a man aged 50 or older who received an inactivated influenza vaccine.

CDR3: CSASLQAGQGANGYTF. The CDR3 DNA is TGCAGTGCTAGTCTCCAGGCCGGACAGGGGGCGAACGGCTACACCTTC. J is TRBJ1-2 and V is TRBV20-1; 11 bases agree with TRBD1. CDR3 length equals 16 residues. Per germline, CDR1 DFQATT and CDR2 SNEGSKA (reference sequence). With V trimmed by 3 bases and J by 8 bases, 14 bases remained unmatched.